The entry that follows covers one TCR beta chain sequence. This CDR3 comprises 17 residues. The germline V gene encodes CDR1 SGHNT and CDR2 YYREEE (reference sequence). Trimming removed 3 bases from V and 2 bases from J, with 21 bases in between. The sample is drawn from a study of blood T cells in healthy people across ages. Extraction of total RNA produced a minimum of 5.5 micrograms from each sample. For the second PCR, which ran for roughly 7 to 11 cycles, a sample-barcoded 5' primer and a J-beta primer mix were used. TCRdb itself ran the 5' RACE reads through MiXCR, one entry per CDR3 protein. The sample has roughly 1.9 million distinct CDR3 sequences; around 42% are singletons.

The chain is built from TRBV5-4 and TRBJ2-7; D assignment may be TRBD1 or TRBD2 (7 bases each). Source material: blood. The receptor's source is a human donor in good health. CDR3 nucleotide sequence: TGTGCCAGCAGCTCTACAGGGGCGGGGGCGCATCCCTACGAGCAGTACTTC. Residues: CASSSTGAGAHPYEQYF.